A single T cell receptor beta chain is shown here with its context. This sample was included in a study of identical twins. TCRdb passed the 5' RACE reads through MiXCR, listing each CDR3 protein once. The sample contains about 550,000 distinct CDR3 sequences, 20% to 25% of which appear only once. The data also belong to a second study, concerning yellow fever vaccine responses in identical twins.

The TCR originated in a woman younger than 35 in good health. Sequences were obtained from CD4+ T cells sorted from blood.

CDR3 region: CSGTDSYNEQFF. The CDR3 nucleotides are TGCAGTGGGACCGACTCCTACAATGAGCAGTTCTTC. The chain employs TRBV20-1 and TRBJ2-1; D uncertain. The V gene lost 7 bases and the J gene lost 0 bases, with 7 bases spanning the gap. The CDR3 is 12 amino acids. Germline-derived CDR1 and CDR2 are DFQATT and SNEGSKA (reference sequence).